The entry below describes one T cell receptor (beta chain). Profiled with immunoSEQ multiplex PCR; TCRdb holds only in-frame clones, not every one. The profile shows 2 million to 2.5 million clones, 85% to 95% of them singletons. The data derive from a study of shared clonotypes between healthy human individuals. With 2 bases clipped from V and 4 bases from J, the junction kept 8 bases outside the gene matches. This CDR3 has 16 residues. Germline V gene sequence: CDR1 SGHDT, CDR2 YYEEEE. The specimen was naive CD4+ T cells from PBMCs. Subset of the sample: CD45RA+ positively selected. The rearrangement joins TRBV5-6 to TRBJ1-3; 8 nucleotides align to TRBD1. The TCR comes from a man between 18 and 35 years old in good health. Some clones in this sample may be carry-over from other donors' samples. CDR3 amino acids: CASSLETGVKGNTIYF. As DNA, the CDR3 is TGTGCCAGCAGCTTAGAGACAGGGGTGAAAGGAAACACCATATATTTT. Full variable domain (rest looked up from reference TRBV5-6 and TRBJ1-3): DAGVTQSPTHLIKTRGQQVTLRCSPKSGHDTVSWYQQALGQGPQFIFQYYEEEERQRGNFPDRFSGHQFPNYSSELNVNALLLGDSALYLCASSLETGVKGNTIYFGEGSWLTVV.